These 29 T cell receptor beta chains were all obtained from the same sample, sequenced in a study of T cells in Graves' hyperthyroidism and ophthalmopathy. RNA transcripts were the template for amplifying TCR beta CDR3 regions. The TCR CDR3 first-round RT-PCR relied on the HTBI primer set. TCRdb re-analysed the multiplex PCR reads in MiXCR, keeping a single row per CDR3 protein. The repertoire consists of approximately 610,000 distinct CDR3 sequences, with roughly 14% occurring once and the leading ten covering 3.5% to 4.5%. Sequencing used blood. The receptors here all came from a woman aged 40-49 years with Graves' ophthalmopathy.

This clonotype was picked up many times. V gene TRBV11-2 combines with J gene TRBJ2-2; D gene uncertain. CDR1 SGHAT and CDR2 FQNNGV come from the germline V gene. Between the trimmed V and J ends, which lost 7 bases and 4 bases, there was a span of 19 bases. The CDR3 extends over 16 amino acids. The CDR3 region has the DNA TGTGCCAGCACCCCGAGAGGCGCGCGGTCCACCGGGGAGCTGTTTTTT. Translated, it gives CASTPRGARSTGELFF.

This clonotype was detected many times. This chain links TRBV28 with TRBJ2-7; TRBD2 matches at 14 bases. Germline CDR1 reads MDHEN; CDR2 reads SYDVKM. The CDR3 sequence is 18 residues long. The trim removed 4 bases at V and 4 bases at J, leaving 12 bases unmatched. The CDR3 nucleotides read TGTGCCAGCAGTTCCTTTGATGCGACTAGCGGGAGGGCATACGAGCAGTACTTC. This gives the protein CASSSFDATSGRAYEQYF. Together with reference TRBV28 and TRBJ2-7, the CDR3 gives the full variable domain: DVKVTQSSRYLVKRTGEKVFLECVQDMDHENMFWYRQDPGLGLRLIYFSYDVKMKEKGDIPEGYSVSREKKERFSLILESASTNQTSMYLCASSSFDATSGRAYEQYFGPGTRLTVT.

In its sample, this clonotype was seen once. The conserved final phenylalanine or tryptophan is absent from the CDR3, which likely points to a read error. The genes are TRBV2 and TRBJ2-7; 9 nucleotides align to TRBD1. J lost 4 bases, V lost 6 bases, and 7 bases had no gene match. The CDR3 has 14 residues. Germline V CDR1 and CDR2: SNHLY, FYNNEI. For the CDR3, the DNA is TGTGCCAGCAGACCGGGACAGGGACAATACGAGCAGTACCTC. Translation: CASRPGQGQYEQYL.

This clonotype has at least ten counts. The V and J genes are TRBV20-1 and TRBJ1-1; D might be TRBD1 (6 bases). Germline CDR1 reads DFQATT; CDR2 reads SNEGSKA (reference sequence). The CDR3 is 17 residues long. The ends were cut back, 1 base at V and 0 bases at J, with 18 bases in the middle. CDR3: CSARGAGDFVMNTEAFF. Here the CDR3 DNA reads TGCAGTGCTAGAGGGGCAGGGGACTTCGTCATGAACACTGAAGCTTTCTTT.

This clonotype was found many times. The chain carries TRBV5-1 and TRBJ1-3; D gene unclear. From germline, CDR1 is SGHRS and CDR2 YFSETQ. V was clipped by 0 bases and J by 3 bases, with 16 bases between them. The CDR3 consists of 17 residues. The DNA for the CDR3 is TGCGCCAGCAGCTTGGAGGCATCCGCGGACCTTGGAAACACCATATATTTT. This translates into CASSLEASADLGNTIYF.

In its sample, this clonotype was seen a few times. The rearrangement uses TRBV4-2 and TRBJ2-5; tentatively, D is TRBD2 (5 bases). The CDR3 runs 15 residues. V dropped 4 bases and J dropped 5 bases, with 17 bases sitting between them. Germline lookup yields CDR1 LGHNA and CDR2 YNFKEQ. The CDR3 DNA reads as TGTGCCAGCAGCCCTGCTGGCAATGGCGGGGAGACCCAGTACTTC. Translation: CASSPAGNGGETQYF.

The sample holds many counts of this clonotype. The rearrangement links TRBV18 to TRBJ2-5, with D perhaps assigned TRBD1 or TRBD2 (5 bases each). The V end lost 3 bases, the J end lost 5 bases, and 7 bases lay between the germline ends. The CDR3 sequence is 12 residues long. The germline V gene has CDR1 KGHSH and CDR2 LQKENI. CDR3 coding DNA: TGTGCCAGCTCACCGGGGACGGAGACCCAGTACTTC. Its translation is CASSPGTETQYF.

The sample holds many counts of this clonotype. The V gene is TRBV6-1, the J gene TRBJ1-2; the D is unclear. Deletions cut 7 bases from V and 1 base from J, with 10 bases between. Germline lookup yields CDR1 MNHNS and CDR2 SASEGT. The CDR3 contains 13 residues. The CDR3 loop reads CASTETSNYGYTF. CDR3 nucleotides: TGTGCCAGCACCGAGACAAGTAACTATGGCTACACCTTC.

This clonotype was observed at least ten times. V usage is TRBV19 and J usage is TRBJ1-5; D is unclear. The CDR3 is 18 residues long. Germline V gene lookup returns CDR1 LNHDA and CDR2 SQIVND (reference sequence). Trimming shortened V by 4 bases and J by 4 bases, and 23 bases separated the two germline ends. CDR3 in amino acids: CASSTAPTTLNGNQPQHF. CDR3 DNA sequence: TGTGCCAGTAGTACGGCCCCCACAACTCTAAATGGGAATCAGCCCCAGCATTTT.

The CDR3 loop is CASSLQGVRTGELFF. The DNA for the CDR3 is TGTGCCAGCAGCTTACAGGGAGTTCGCACCGGGGAGCTGTTTTTT. J is TRBJ2-2 and V is TRBV11-2; TRBD1 or TRBD2 may be the D gene (5 bases each). CDR1 is SGHAT and CDR2 is FQNNGV in the germline V gene. The V end was cut by 2 bases, the J end by 4 bases, with 11 bases between. The CDR3 sequence is 15 residues long. Full variable domain (rest looked up from reference TRBV11-2 and TRBJ2-2): EAGVAQSPRYKIIEKRQSVAFWCNPISGHATLYWYQQILGQGPKLLIQFQNNGVVDDSQLPKDRFSAERLKGVDSTLKIQPAKLEDSAVYLCASSLQGVRTGELFFGEGSRLTVL.

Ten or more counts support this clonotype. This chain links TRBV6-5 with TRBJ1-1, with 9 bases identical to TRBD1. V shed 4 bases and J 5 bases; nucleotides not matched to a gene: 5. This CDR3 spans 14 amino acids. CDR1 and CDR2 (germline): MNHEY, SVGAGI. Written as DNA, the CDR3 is TGTGCCAGCAGTTTACAGGGGGCGTGGACTGAAGCTTTCTTT. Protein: CASSLQGAWTEAFF.

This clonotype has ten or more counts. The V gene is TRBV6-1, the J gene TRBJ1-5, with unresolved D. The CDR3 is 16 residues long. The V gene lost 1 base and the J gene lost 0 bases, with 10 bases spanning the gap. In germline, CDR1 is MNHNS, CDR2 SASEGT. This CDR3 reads CASSEGLIYSNQPQHF. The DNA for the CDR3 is TGTGCCAGCAGTGAAGGACTTATTTATAGCAATCAGCCCCAGCATTTT.

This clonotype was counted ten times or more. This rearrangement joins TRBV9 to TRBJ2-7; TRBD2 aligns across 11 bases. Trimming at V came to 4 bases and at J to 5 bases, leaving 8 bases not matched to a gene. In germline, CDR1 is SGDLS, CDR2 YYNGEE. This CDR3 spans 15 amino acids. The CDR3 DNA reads TGTGCCAGCAGCCTCACTAGCGGGAGTTCCCACGAGCAGTACTTC. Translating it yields CASSLTSGSSHEQYF.

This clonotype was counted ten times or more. Here the CDR3 DNA reads TGTGCCAGCAGTGATAACATCGGGGAGACCCAGTACTTC. Translating it yields CASSDNIGETQYF. The genes are TRBV2 and TRBJ2-5; D remains unclear. This CDR3 has 13 amino acids. Trimming stripped 3 bases from V and 5 bases from J, with 10 bases between. Germline CDR1 is SNHLY and CDR2 is FYNNEI.

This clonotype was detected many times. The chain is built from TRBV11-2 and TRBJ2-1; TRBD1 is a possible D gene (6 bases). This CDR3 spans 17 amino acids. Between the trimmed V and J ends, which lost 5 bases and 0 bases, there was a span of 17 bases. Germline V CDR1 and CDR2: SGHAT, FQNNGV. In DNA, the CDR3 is TGTGCCAGCAGCCCACCTACAGGGTCGAGCTCCTACAATGAGCAGTTCTTC. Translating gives CASSPPTGSSSYNEQFF.

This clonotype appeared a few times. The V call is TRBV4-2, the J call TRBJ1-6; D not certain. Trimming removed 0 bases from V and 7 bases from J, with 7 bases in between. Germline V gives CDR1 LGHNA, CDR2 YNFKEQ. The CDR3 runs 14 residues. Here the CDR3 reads CASSQESENSPLHF. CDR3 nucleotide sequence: TGTGCCAGCAGCCAAGAATCAGAGAATTCACCCCTCCACTTT.

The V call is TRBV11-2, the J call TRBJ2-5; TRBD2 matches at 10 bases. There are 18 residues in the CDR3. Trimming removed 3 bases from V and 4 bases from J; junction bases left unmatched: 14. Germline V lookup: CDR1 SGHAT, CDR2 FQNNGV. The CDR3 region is CASSLGVLAGVAGETQYF. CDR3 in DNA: TGTGCCAGCAGCTTGGGGGTTCTAGCGGGAGTGGCGGGAGAGACCCAGTACTTC.

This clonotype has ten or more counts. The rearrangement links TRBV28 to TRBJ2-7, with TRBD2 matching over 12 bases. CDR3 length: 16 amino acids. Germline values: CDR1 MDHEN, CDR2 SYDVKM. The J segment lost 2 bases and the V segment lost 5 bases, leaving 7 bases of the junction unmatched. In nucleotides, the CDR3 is TGTGCCAGCAGTCCCTCCTCTAGCGGGAGGGCCTACGAGCAGTACTTC. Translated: CASSPSSSGRAYEQYF.

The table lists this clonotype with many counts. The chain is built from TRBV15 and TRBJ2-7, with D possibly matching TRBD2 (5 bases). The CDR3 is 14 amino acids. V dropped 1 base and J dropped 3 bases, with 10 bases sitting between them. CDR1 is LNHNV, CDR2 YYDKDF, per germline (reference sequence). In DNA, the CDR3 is TGTGCCACCAGCAGAGCTAGTAGCGACTACGAGCAGTACTTC. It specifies CATSRASSDYEQYF.

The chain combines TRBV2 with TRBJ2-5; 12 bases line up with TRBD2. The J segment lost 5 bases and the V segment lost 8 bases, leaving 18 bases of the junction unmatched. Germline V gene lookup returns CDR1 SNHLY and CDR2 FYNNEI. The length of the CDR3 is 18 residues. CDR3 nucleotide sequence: TGTGCCAGCTACCCAGCGGCTAGCGGGAGGGGCGGATCGGAGACCCAGTACTTC. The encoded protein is CASYPAASGRGGSETQYF.

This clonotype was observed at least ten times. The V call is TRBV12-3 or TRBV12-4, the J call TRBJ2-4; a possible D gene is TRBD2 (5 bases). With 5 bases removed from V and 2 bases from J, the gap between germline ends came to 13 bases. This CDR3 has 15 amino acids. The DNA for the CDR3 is TGTGCCAGCAGTCTCCCGAGGGATTCCAAAAACATTCAGTACTTC. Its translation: CASSLPRDSKNIQYF.

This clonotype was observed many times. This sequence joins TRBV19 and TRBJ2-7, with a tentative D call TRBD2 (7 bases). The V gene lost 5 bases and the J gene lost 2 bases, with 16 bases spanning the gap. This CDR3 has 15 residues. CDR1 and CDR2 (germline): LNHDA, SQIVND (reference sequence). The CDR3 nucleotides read TGTGCCAGTAGTCCCCGCGGGGGCCTCCCCTACGAGCAGTACTTC. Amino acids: CASSPRGGLPYEQYF.

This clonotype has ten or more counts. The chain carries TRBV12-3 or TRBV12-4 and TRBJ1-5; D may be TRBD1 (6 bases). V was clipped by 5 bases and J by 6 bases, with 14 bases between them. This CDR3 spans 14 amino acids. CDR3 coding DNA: TGTGCCAGCAGTACGACCAGGGGCGGTCAGCCCCAGCATTTT. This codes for CASSTTRGGQPQHF.

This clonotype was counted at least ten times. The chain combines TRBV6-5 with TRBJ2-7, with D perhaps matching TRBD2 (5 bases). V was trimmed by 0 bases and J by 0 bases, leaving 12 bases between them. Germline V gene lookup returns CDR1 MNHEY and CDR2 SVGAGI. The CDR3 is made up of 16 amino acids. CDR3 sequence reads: CASSYSGADSSYEQYF. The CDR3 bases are TGTGCCAGCAGTTACTCGGGAGCGGATAGCTCCTACGAGCAGTACTTC.

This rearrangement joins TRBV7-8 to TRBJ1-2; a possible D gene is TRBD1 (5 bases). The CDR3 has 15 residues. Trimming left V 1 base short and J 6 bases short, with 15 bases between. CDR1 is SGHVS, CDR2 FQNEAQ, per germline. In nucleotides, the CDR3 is TGTGCCAGCAGCTTAGAGGCCCGGACAAGGGATGGCTACACCTTC. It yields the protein CASSLEARTRDGYTF.

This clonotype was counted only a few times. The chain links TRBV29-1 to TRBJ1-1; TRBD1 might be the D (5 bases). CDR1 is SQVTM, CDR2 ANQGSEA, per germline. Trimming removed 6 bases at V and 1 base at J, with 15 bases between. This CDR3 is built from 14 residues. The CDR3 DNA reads TGCAGCGTCCATCCCCATGGGGGGAACACTGAAGCTTTCTTT. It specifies CSVHPHGGNTEAFF.

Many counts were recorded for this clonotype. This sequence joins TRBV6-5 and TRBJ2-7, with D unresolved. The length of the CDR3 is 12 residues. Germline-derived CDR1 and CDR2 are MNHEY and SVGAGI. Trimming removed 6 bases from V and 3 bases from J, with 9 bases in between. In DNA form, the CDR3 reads TGTGCCAGCAGCGGCCCAGGCTACGAGCAGTACTTC. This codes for CASSGPGYEQYF.

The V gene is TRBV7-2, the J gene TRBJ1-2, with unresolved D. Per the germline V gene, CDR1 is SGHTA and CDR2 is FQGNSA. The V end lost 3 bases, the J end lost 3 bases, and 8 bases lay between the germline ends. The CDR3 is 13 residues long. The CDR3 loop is CASSFNGYYGYTF. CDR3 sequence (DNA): TGTGCCAGCAGCTTCAATGGCTACTATGGCTACACCTTC.

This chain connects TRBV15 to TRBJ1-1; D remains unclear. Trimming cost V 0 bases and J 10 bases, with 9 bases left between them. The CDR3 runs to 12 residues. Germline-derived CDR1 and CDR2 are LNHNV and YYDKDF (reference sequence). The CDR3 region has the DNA TGTGCCACCAGCAGAGATGATCAAAGAGCTTTCTTT. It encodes CATSRDDQRAFF. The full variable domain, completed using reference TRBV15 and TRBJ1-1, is DAMVIQNPRYQVTQFGKPVTLSCSQTLNHNVMYWYQQKSSQAPKLLFHYYDKDFNNEADTPDNFQSRRPNTSFCFLDIRSPGLGDTAMYLCATSRDDQRAFFGQGTRLTVV.